The 32 T cell receptor beta chains below all came from one sample that was sequenced in a study of blood T cells in healthy people across ages. Alongside a J-beta primer mix, a sample-barcoded 5' primer served in a second PCR lasting roughly 7 to 11 cycles. TCRdb passed the 5' RACE reads through MiXCR, listing each CDR3 protein once. The top ten hold 20% to 25% of the sample, which has nearly 1 million distinct CDR3 sequences, just over 50% seen once. The sequencing sample was made of blood. These receptors came from a woman aged 55-75 years in good health.

Only a few counts were recorded for this clonotype. V and J are TRBV4-2 and TRBJ2-7; D not certain. Germline assignment: CDR1 LGHNA and CDR2 YNFKEQ. This CDR3 has 14 amino acids. Trimming removed 4 bases at V and 6 bases at J, with 16 bases between. The CDR3 DNA follows: TGTGCCAGCAGCCTAACCCGGCCATCCCCCGAGCAGTACTTC. As protein: CASSLTRPSPEQYF.

This clonotype was detected a few times. The V and J genes are TRBV7-3 and TRBJ2-2, with D perhaps matching TRBD1 or TRBD2 (5 bases each). Trimming shortened V by 6 bases and J by 0 bases, and 14 bases separated the two germline ends. Germline values: CDR1 SGHTA, CDR2 FQGTGA. The CDR3 runs 16 residues. The CDR3 sequence is CASRPHGGTNTGELFF. DNA of the CDR3: TGTGCCAGCAGACCCCATGGGGGTACGAACACCGGGGAGCTGTTTTTT.

The chain uses TRBV4-1 and TRBJ1-5; the match to TRBD1 covers 10 bases. There are 15 residues in the CDR3. Trimming at V came to 0 bases and at J to 7 bases, leaving 3 bases not matched to a gene. Germline CDR1 reads MGHRA; CDR2 reads YSYEKL. The CDR3 here is CASSQEGQGHQPQHF. Written as DNA, the CDR3 is TGCGCCAGCAGCCAAGAGGGACAGGGGCACCAGCCCCAGCATTTT.

This clonotype has a single count. The rearrangement uses TRBV5-1 and TRBJ2-1, with 7 nucleotides matching TRBD1. V trimming: 0 bases; J trimming: 5 bases; junction bases outside the gene matches: 8. This CDR3 spans 16 amino acids. Germline V gene sequence: CDR1 SGHRS, CDR2 YFSETQ. CDR3 sequence: CASSLDGTVGDNEQFF. For the CDR3, the DNA is TGCGCCAGCAGCTTGGATGGGACAGTCGGGGACAATGAGCAGTTCTTC.

V and J are TRBV18 and TRBJ2-4; 7 bases map to TRBD1. The better agreement between TRBJ2-7 and the DNA end casts doubt on the J call. Germline loops: CDR1 KGHSH, CDR2 LQKENI. The CDR3 contains 13 residues. The CDR3: CASSPGTENEQYF. The CDR3 region has the DNA TGTGCCAGCTCGCCCGGGACAGAGAACGAGCAGTACTTC.

The chain is built from TRBV14 and TRBJ1-1, with D possibly matching TRBD1 (5 bases). Germline-derived CDR1 and CDR2 are SGHDN and FVKESK. This CDR3 spans 14 amino acids. Trimming removed 4 bases from V and 0 bases from J, with 9 bases in between. CDR3 sequence (DNA): TGTGCCAGCAGCCGGTGGACATTGAACACTGAAGCTTTCTTT. Encoded protein: CASSRWTLNTEAFF. Full variable domain (outside the CDR3, taken from reference TRBV14 and TRBJ1-1): EAGVTQFPSHSVIEKGQTVTLRCDPISGHDNLYWYRRVMGKEIKFLLHFVKESKQDESGMPNNRFLAERTGGTYSTLKVQPAELEDSGVYFCASSRWTLNTEAFFGQGTRLTVV.

The rearrangement links TRBV24-1 to TRBJ2-4, with 8 bases that match TRBD1. The DNA end lines up better with TRBJ2-7; the J call may be wrong. Germline CDR1 reads KGHDR; CDR2 reads SFDVKD. The CDR3 has 15 residues. CDR3 sequence reads: CATSDGQGKFYEQYF. The CDR3 nucleotides are TGTGCCACCAGTGATGGACAGGGAAAATTCTACGAGCAGTACTTC.

J is TRBJ1-2 and V is TRBV18, with D possibly matching TRBD1 (6 bases). Germline-derived CDR1 and CDR2 are KGHSH and LQKENI. The CDR3 runs to 15 residues. V was shortened by 0 bases and J by 5 bases, with 13 bases between the two germline ends. CDR3: CASSPPTTGLYGYTF. The CDR3 DNA reads TGTGCCAGCTCACCACCTACGACAGGCTTGTATGGCTACACCTTC. Full variable domain (remainder filled in from reference TRBV18 and TRBJ1-2): NAGVMQNPRHLVRRRGQEARLRCSPMKGHSHVYWYRQLPEEGLKFMVYLQKENIIDESGMPKERFSAEFPKEGPSILRIQQVVRGDSAAYFCASSPPTTGLYGYTFGSGTRLTVV.

The V and J genes are TRBV24-1 and TRBJ2-5; 8 nucleotides match TRBD1. Germline V gene sequence: CDR1 KGHDR, CDR2 SFDVKD. CDR3 length: 14 amino acids. Losses at the gene ends were 7 bases for V and 4 bases for J; bases not matched to a gene: 7. The DNA for the CDR3 is TGTGCCACCAGCTTGCAGGGGGCGGGAGAGACCCAGTACTTC. As protein: CATSLQGAGETQYF.

The chain employs TRBV28 and TRBJ1-2, with D uncertain. The CDR3 spans 13 residues. Trimming took 3 bases from V and 5 from J, leaving 10 bases between them. CDR1 is MDHEN, CDR2 SYDVKM, per germline. The CDR3 DNA follows: TGTGCCAGCAGTTTCACCCTGTCTTATGGCTACACCTTC. It is translated as CASSFTLSYGYTF.

The chain carries TRBV4-2 and TRBJ2-7; the D is unclear. Trimming took off 1 base at V and 2 bases at J, with 6 bases between the two ends. CDR1 is LGHNA and CDR2 is YNFKEQ in the germline V gene. This CDR3 region has 13 residues. For the CDR3, the DNA is TGTGCCAGCAGCCAAGTTGTAACCTACGAGCAGTACTTC. Protein product: CASSQVVTYEQYF.

The chain combines TRBV6-1 with TRBJ2-6; no definite D call. The CDR3 loop spans 15 amino acids. Looked up from germline, CDR1 is MNHNS and CDR2 is SASEGT. V gave up 6 bases and J gave up 4 bases, with 13 bases separating them. The CDR3 here is CASRSRRTGANVLTF. In DNA form, the CDR3 reads TGTGCCAGCAGGAGTAGAAGAACCGGGGCCAACGTCCTGACTTTC.

The rearrangement links TRBV5-1 to TRBJ2-7; D may be TRBD1 (6 bases). Trimming removed 4 bases at V and 5 bases at J, with 16 bases between. The CDR3 is 14 residues long. Germline-derived CDR1 and CDR2 are SGHRS and YFSETQ. CDR3 DNA: TGCGCCAGCAGCAGCGGATACAGGGAAAACGAGCAGTACTTC. It encodes CASSSGYRENEQYF. The whole variable domain, remainder taken from reference TRBV5-1 and TRBJ2-7, is KAGVTQTPRYLIKTRGQQVTLSCSPISGHRSVSWYQQTPGQGLQFLFEYFSETQRNKGNFPGRFSGRQFSNSRSEMNVSTLELGDSALYLCASSSGYRENEQYFGPGTRLTVT.

This clonotype has only a few counts. The chain employs TRBV28 and TRBJ2-2; perhaps TRBD2 as D (5 bases). The CDR3 has 11 amino acids. Trimming left V 8 bases short and J 7 bases short, with 8 bases between. In germline, CDR1 is MDHEN, CDR2 SYDVKM. The CDR3 reads CASRGLGELFF. CDR3 nucleotides: TGTGCCAGCCGAGGGCTCGGGGAGCTGTTTTTT.

The rearrangement joins TRBV6-2 or TRBV6-3 to TRBJ2-7, with no clear D. From germline, CDR1 is MNHEY and CDR2 SVGEGT. The V gene lost 6 bases and the J gene lost 3 bases, with 15 bases spanning the gap. The CDR3 runs 14 residues. The CDR3 loop reads CASSRLLGDYEQYF. In DNA form, the CDR3 reads TGTGCCAGCAGCCGACTCCTAGGTGACTACGAGCAGTACTTC.

The chain uses TRBV12-3 or TRBV12-4 and TRBJ2-7; 8 nucleotides line up with TRBD2. The CDR3 extends over 16 amino acids. The ends lost 3 bases at V and 7 bases at J; junction bases unmatched: 14. The CDR3, as DNA: TGTGCCAGCAGTTTCTCCGGGACTAGAGGGAGGGATGAGCAGTACTTC. Translated, it gives CASSFSGTRGRDEQYF.

The J gene is TRBJ2-1, the V gene TRBV7-2; 12 bases align to TRBD2. The V and J ends lost 5 bases and 3 bases, in that order; junction bases with no gene match: 8. The CDR3 sequence is 17 residues long. CDR1 and CDR2 (germline): SGHTA, FQGNSA. CDR3 sequence: CASSPLAGGPLYNEQFF. The CDR3 region has the DNA TGTGCCAGCAGCCCTCTAGCGGGAGGGCCGCTCTACAATGAGCAGTTCTTC.

The chain joins TRBV3-1 to TRBJ2-4; 16 bases fit TRBD2. In germline, CDR1 is LGHDT, CDR2 YNNKEL (reference sequence). J was trimmed by 3 bases and V by 1 base; bases with no gene match: 12. This CDR3 is 21 amino acids long. CDR3 sequence (DNA): TGTGCCAGCAGCCAAGTATCGGGGACTAGCGGGAGGGCCTTTAGCAAAAACATTCAGTACTTC. Encoded protein: CASSQVSGTSGRAFSKNIQYF.

The chain links TRBV2 to TRBJ1-1; TRBD1 is a possible D gene (6 bases). The CDR3 loop spans 11 amino acids. The germline V gene encodes CDR1 SNHLY and CDR2 FYNNEI. Trimming cost V 9 bases and J 4 bases, with 9 bases left between them. CDR3: CASIRGTEAFF. CDR3 DNA sequence: TGTGCCAGTATCAGGGGCACTGAAGCTTTCTTT.

This clonotype was picked up a small number of times. The V call is TRBV4-3, the J call TRBJ2-5, with 10 bases fitting TRBD1. Losses at the gene ends were 1 base for V and 4 bases for J; bases not matched to a gene: 3. This CDR3 is built from 15 residues. Germline V CDR1 and CDR2: LGHNA, YSLEER. CDR3 in amino acids: CASSQGGQGIETQYF. As DNA, the CDR3 is TGCGCCAGCAGCCAAGGGGGACAGGGGATAGAGACCCAGTACTTC.

The table lists this clonotype with many counts. J is TRBJ2-5 and V is TRBV4-3; weak D call: TRBD1 (5 bases). V lost 4 bases and J 2 bases, leaving 8 bases between the germline ends. Per the germline V gene, CDR1 is LGHNA and CDR2 is YSLEER. The CDR3 loop spans 13 amino acids. The CDR3 protein is CASSLDTQETQYF. CDR3 nucleotide sequence: TGCGCCAGCAGCCTGGACACGCAAGAGACCCAGTACTTC.

V is TRBV3-1 and J is TRBJ2-3; 8 positions agree with TRBD1. V shed 2 bases, J shed 4 bases, and the junction held 11 bases outside the gene matches. Germline values: CDR1 LGHDT, CDR2 YNNKEL (reference sequence). The CDR3 spans 17 residues. The CDR3 nucleotides are TGTGCCAGCAGCCAATGGGCCACCGGGACAGGCGCAGATACGCAGTATTTT. Its protein product is CASSQWATGTGADTQYF.

The rearrangement links TRBV20-1 to TRBJ2-3; 8 bases map to TRBD2. Germline V gives CDR1 DFQATT, CDR2 SNEGSKA (reference sequence). V lost 6 bases, J lost 5 bases, and 4 bases stayed unmatched. The CDR3 contains 12 residues. The CDR3 DNA sequence: TGCAGTGCCACGGGACTAGGAGATACGCAGTATTTT. It yields the protein CSATGLGDTQYF.

There are a few counts of this clonotype. This chain connects TRBV20-1 to TRBJ2-3; perhaps TRBD2 as D (5 bases). The V end lost 7 bases, the J end lost 4 bases, and 15 bases lay between the germline ends. The CDR3 runs to 13 residues. In germline, CDR1 is DFQATT, CDR2 SNEGSKA (reference sequence). CDR3 in amino acids: CSVGGSEADTQYF. As DNA, the CDR3 is TGCAGTGTTGGTGGGAGTGAGGCAGATACGCAGTATTTT.

The genes are TRBV3-1 and TRBJ2-5, with D possibly called TRBD1 or TRBD2 (5 bases each). Germline CDR1 is LGHDT and CDR2 is YNNKEL (reference sequence). The CDR3 extends over 15 amino acids. The ends were cut back, 0 bases at V and 2 bases at J, with 10 bases in the middle. CDR3 DNA: TGTGCCAGCAGCCAAGATATAGAGGGGCAAGAGACCCAGTACTTC. This translates into CASSQDIEGQETQYF.

This chain joins TRBV7-8 and TRBJ2-5, with unresolved D. The CDR3 is made up of 14 amino acids. The V gene lost 1 base and the J gene lost 6 bases, with 12 bases spanning the gap. Germline CDR1 is SGHVS and CDR2 is FQNEAQ. Here the CDR3 DNA reads TGTGCCAGCAGCTTAGATCTTACCCTGAAGACCCAGTACTTC. It encodes CASSLDLTLKTQYF.

The chain links TRBV29-1 to TRBJ2-7; D is ambiguous. The V end was cut by 2 bases, the J end by 3 bases, with 8 bases between. CDR1 and CDR2 (germline): SQVTM, ANQGSEA. This CDR3 contains 12 residues. The CDR3 here is CSVETRIYEQYF. The CDR3 nucleotides read TGCAGCGTTGAAACCAGGATCTACGAGCAGTACTTC.

Comment on this clonotype: At one boundary the junction diverges from the germline segment, which might be a read error. This rearrangement joins TRBV29-1 to TRBJ2-3, with D possibly matching TRBD2 (6 bases). This CDR3 is 14 amino acids long. Germline CDR1 SQVTM, CDR2 ANQGSEA. CDR3: CGVVLTRDSGTQYF. The CDR3 nucleotides read TGCGGCGTGGTACTGACCCGAGATAGCGGTACGCAGTATTTT.

This clonotype has just a few counts. The chain combines TRBV10-3 with TRBJ1-5; D ambiguous. Germline V lookup: CDR1 ENHRY, CDR2 SYGVKD. Deletions cut 10 bases from V and 0 bases from J, with 10 bases between. This CDR3 has 13 residues. In DNA form, the CDR3 reads TGTGCCACGAACCAGTATAGCAATCAGCCCCAGCATTTT. This encodes CATNQYSNQPQHF.

This clonotype was detected ten times or more. The rearrangement links TRBV5-1 to TRBJ2-5; 8 positions agree with TRBD2. The length of the CDR3 is 14 residues. J was trimmed by 2 bases and V by 6 bases; bases with no gene match: 6. Looked up from germline, CDR1 is SGHRS and CDR2 is YFSETQ. The CDR3 sequence is CASKRESYQETQYF. CDR3 coding DNA: TGCGCCAGCAAGCGGGAGTCCTATCAAGAGACCCAGTACTTC.

This clonotype was counted only a few times. The rearrangement joins TRBV4-1 to TRBJ1-2; D gene uncertain. V was trimmed by 0 bases and J by 7 bases, leaving 6 bases between them. This CDR3 comprises 12 residues. Germline V lookup: CDR1 MGHRA, CDR2 YSYEKL. This chain's CDR3 is CASSQELGGYTF. The CDR3 region has the DNA TGCGCCAGCAGCCAAGAGCTGGGTGGCTACACCTTC.

This rearrangement joins TRBV27 to TRBJ2-2; D not certain. The length of the CDR3 is 18 residues. From germline, CDR1 is MNHEY and CDR2 SMNVEV (reference sequence). Between the trimmed V and J ends, which lost 5 bases and 1 base, there was a span of 20 bases. This chain's CDR3 is CASSPIGSPRLNTGELFF. CDR3 bases: TGTGCCAGCAGTCCCATCGGGTCCCCCAGATTGAACACCGGGGAGCTGTTTTTT.